Shown below are 29 T cell receptor beta chains from a single sample sequenced in a study of T cell responses to AZD1222 COVID-19 vaccine. Measured with immunoSEQ multiplex PCR; TCRdb has only the in-frame clones, and not every one. The sample has about 150,000 clones, roughly 91% seen once. The starting material was peripheral blood, obtained on day 0 of AZD1222 vaccination. The receptors here all came from an adult in good health.

The V call is TRBV10-1, the J call TRBJ2-7; D remains unclear. The germline CDR1 and CDR2 sequences are WNHNN and SYGVQD (reference sequence). The CDR3 covers 12 residues. V lost 5 bases and J lost 6, with 11 bases in between. CDR3 nucleotides: TGCGCCAGCAGTCCTAAAACGTCCGAGCAGTACTTC. Translated: CASSPKTSEQYF.

The chain uses TRBV30 and TRBJ1-1, with D unresolved. Germline-derived CDR1 and CDR2 are GTSNPN and SVGIG (reference sequence). V was shortened by 4 bases and J by 7 bases, with 10 bases between the two germline ends. CDR3 size: 11 residues. The CDR3 nucleotides read TGTGCCTGGAATAGCGGGATTGAAGCTTTCTTT. Protein: CAWNSGIEAFF.

The J gene is TRBJ2-5, the V gene TRBV19; D is possibly TRBD1 or TRBD2 (6 bases each). The CDR3 runs to 13 residues. Germline lookup yields CDR1 LNHDA and CDR2 SQIVND (reference sequence). V lost 10 bases and J lost 4, with 16 bases in between. This chain's CDR3 is CATGRGAGETQYF. Here the CDR3 DNA reads TGTGCCACTGGTAGGGGGGCCGGAGAGACCCAGTACTTC.

This chain joins TRBV20-1 and TRBJ1-1; D is undetermined. Between the trimmed V and J ends, which lost 3 bases and 5 bases, there was a span of 16 bases. This CDR3 contains 14 residues. Germline loops: CDR1 DFQATT, CDR2 SNEGSKA (reference sequence). For the CDR3, the DNA is TGCAGTGCTAGTAAGGGAGGGTCAAAGACTGAAGCTTTCTTT. Translated: CSASKGGSKTEAFF.

This chain links TRBV19 with TRBJ2-2; perhaps TRBD2 as D (5 bases). The CDR3 consists of 14 residues. Germline-derived CDR1 and CDR2 are LNHDA and SQIVND (reference sequence). V was trimmed by 3 bases and J by 6 bases, leaving 11 bases between them. CDR3 coding DNA: TGTGCCAGTAGTATTGGGAGACACGCCGGGGAGCTGTTTTTT. It yields the protein CASSIGRHAGELFF.

The genes are TRBV7-9 and TRBJ2-3; no definite D call. The CDR3 is made up of 14 amino acids. V gave up 2 bases and J gave up 1 base, with 7 bases separating them. CDR1 and CDR2 from the germline V gene are SEHNR and FQNEAQ (reference sequence). This CDR3 reads CASSLMQGTDTQYF. DNA for the CDR3: TGTGCCAGCAGCTTAATGCAGGGCACAGATACGCAGTATTTT.

The chain has TRBV7-9 and TRBJ2-2; D may be TRBD2 (6 bases). Trimming removed 3 bases from V and 6 bases from J, with 11 bases in between. Looked up from germline, CDR1 is SEHNR and CDR2 is FQNEAQ (reference sequence). This CDR3 has 14 residues. CDR3 loop: CASSFPGVPGELFF. CDR3 nucleotide sequence: TGTGCCAGCAGCTTTCCGGGGGTCCCCGGGGAGCTGTTTTTT.

Worth noting for this clone: The junction departs from germline at one end; a sequencing error may be responsible. The J gene is TRBJ2-1, the V gene TRBV7-7; 9 bases match TRBD2. Germline values: CDR1 SSHAT, CDR2 FNYEAQ (reference sequence). This CDR3 comprises 15 residues. CDR3 region: CASSRGLAKSNEQFF. In DNA form, the CDR3 reads TGTGCTAGCAGCCGTGGACTAGCGAAATCAAATGAGCAGTTCTTC.

There are a few counts of this clone. The chain carries TRBV7-9 and TRBJ2-7, with TRBD2 identical over 9 bases. This CDR3 is 15 amino acids long. Trimming cost V 5 bases and J 9 bases; bases outside gene matches: 14. Looked up from germline, CDR1 is SEHNR and CDR2 is FQNEAQ (reference sequence). The DNA of the CDR3 is TGTGCCAGCAGCCCACCGATAGCGGGGGCCGGAGGGCAGTACTTC. This gives the protein CASSPPIAGAGGQYF.

This rearrangement joins TRBV28 to TRBJ1-2; 8 bases are a match to TRBD1. Germline V lookup: CDR1 MDHEN, CDR2 SYDVKM. This CDR3 has 16 residues. V trimming: 2 bases; J trimming: 7 bases; junction bases outside the gene matches: 12. The CDR3 nucleotides are TGTGCCAGCAGTTTAACCCTCAGGGGGCGATTTGGTGGCTACACCTTC. Amino acid sequence: CASSLTLRGRFGGYTF.

The chain is built from TRBV5-6 and TRBJ2-7; 11 bases fit TRBD2. The junction had 9 bases not matched to a gene; V was cut back by 4 bases and J by 3 bases. The germline gives CDR1 SGHDT, CDR2 YYEEEE. The CDR3 is 16 amino acids. The CDR3 DNA sequence: TGTGCCAGCAGCCTCCCCAGACTAGCGGGGAACTACGAGCAGTACTTC. Its protein is CASSLPRLAGNYEQYF.

The V call is TRBV18, the J call TRBJ2-7, with D maybe TRBD2 (6 bases). Trimming removed 5 bases from V and 2 bases from J, with 13 bases in between. The CDR3 consists of 14 residues. From germline, CDR1 is KGHSH and CDR2 LQKENI. The DNA for the CDR3 is TGTGCCAGCTCATCATCCGGGACTCCCTACGAGCAGTACTTC. This codes for CASSSSGTPYEQYF. Variable domain in full (rest from reference TRBV18 and TRBJ2-7): NAGVMQNPRHLVRRRGQEARLRCSPMKGHSHVYWYRQLPEEGLKFMVYLQKENIIDESGMPKERFSAEFPKEGPSILRIQQVVRGDSAAYFCASSSSGTPYEQYFGPGTRLTVT.

The DNA for the CDR3 is TGTGCCAGCAGCAAATTAGGGGCTAGCAATCAGCCCCAGCATTTT. Protein: CASSKLGASNQPQHF. The genes are TRBV21-1 and TRBJ1-5; TRBD1 is the table's D call, not checked against the DNA. TRBV21-1 represents a pseudogene. The CDR3 has 15 residues.

This clone was counted a few times. The identical CDR3 is also encoded by other nucleotide sequences in the sample. The chain carries TRBV6-1 and TRBJ2-3, with 13 bases aligning to TRBD2. Germline CDR1 is MNHNS and CDR2 is SASEGT. The CDR3 is made up of 15 amino acids. V was clipped by 2 bases and J by 4 bases; unmatched bases: 0. The CDR3 reads CASSETSGGADTQYF. In DNA, the CDR3 is TGTGCCAGCAGTGAAACTAGCGGGGGGGCAGATACGCAGTATTTT.

This clone was recorded once. The chain employs TRBV6-5 and TRBJ1-2; D is uncertain. V dropped 5 bases and J dropped 6 bases, with 10 bases sitting between them. The CDR3 extends over 12 amino acids. Germline V gives CDR1 MNHEY, CDR2 SVGAGI. The CDR3 DNA reads TGTGCCAGCAGTCGCAATAAAGATGGCTACACCTTC. Translated: CASSRNKDGYTF.

The chain recombines TRBV5-4 with TRBJ2-7; the D gene is possibly TRBD2 (7 bases). Deletions cut 4 bases from V and 3 bases from J, with 17 bases between. The CDR3 runs to 15 residues. Germline assignment: CDR1 SGHNT and CDR2 YYREEE (reference sequence). CDR3 loop: CASSTTGGLGYEQYF. CDR3 in DNA: TGTGCCAGCAGCACCACGGGGGGCCTCGGCTACGAGCAGTACTTC.

The V gene is TRBV19, the J gene TRBJ1-1; no firm D call. CDR3 size: 14 residues. Looked up from germline, CDR1 is LNHDA and CDR2 is SQIVND (reference sequence). V was clipped by 4 bases and J by 0 bases, with 9 bases between them. CDR3 loop: CASSTGGLNTEAFF. CDR3 sequence (DNA): TGTGCCAGTAGTACCGGAGGGCTGAACACTGAAGCTTTCTTT.

This sequence joins TRBV18 and TRBJ2-3; 10 nucleotides match TRBD2. Trimming took 3 bases from V and 4 from J; bases not matched to a gene: 10. There are 17 residues in the CDR3. Germline CDR1 and CDR2: KGHSH and LQKENI. The DNA of the CDR3 is TGTGCCAGCTCACCTCCCAGCGGGGGGGCCATGGCAGATACGCAGTATTTT. Its translation is CASSPPSGGAMADTQYF.

In DNA form, the CDR3 reads TGTGCCAGCAGTACGGGGACAGGGTATCAGCCCCAGCATTTT. This codes for CASSTGTGYQPQHF. V gene TRBV28 combines with J gene TRBJ1-5, with 9 bases identical to TRBD1. Germline V gene sequence: CDR1 MDHEN, CDR2 SYDVKM. V was pared by 5 bases and J by 5 bases, with 4 bases of the junction left unmatched. This CDR3 has 14 amino acids.

This clone occurred once. In DNA, the CDR3 is TGTGCCAGCAGGACGGGACTGGCGAACACCGGGGAGCTGTTTTTT. Translation: CASRTGLANTGELFF. This rearrangement joins TRBV5-4 to TRBJ2-2; D possibly corresponds to TRBD2 (6 bases). CDR1 and CDR2 (germline): SGHNT, YYREEE (reference sequence). This CDR3 is built from 15 residues. Deletions cut 5 bases from V and 0 bases from J, with 11 bases between.

This chain uses TRBV7-9 with TRBJ1-1; D uncertain. This CDR3 spans 12 amino acids. V dropped 2 bases and J dropped 6 bases, with 7 bases sitting between them. Germline CDR1 and CDR2: SEHNR and FQNEAQ (reference sequence). The CDR3 sequence: CASSLMSPEAFF. The CDR3 nucleotides are TGTGCCAGCAGCTTAATGTCCCCTGAAGCTTTCTTT.

The chain has TRBV5-6 and TRBJ2-2, with no clear D. CDR3 length: 13 residues. Germline CDR1 and CDR2: SGHDT and YYEEEE. With 3 bases removed from V and 5 bases from J, the gap between germline ends came to 8 bases. The CDR3, as DNA: TGTGCCAGCAGCTGGCCTGGGACCGGGGAGCTGTTTTTT. It codes for CASSWPGTGELFF. Looking up the rest from reference TRBV5-6 and TRBJ2-2 gives the full variable domain: DAGVTQSPTHLIKTRGQQVTLRCSPKSGHDTVSWYQQALGQGPQFIFQYYEEEERQRGNFPDRFSGHQFPNYSSELNVNALLLGDSALYLCASSWPGTGELFFGEGSRLTVL.

This chain links TRBV5-1 with TRBJ2-7; 9 nucleotides align to TRBD1. V gave up 4 bases and J gave up 4 bases; unmatched junction bases: 6. Germline V gives CDR1 SGHRS, CDR2 YFSETQ. The CDR3 loop spans 14 amino acids. The DNA of the CDR3 is TGCGCCAGCAGCGTCCGGGACAGGGAGTACGAGCAGTACTTC. Translating gives CASSVRDREYEQYF.

This sequence joins TRBV3-1 (or the pseudogene TRBV3-2) and TRBJ2-2; maybe TRBD2 (7 bases). CDR3 length equals 17 residues. Germline CDR1 reads LGHDT; CDR2 reads YNNKEL (reference sequence). The ends were cut back, 2 bases at V and 3 bases at J, with 16 bases in the middle. CDR3 DNA: TGTGCCAGCAGCCAAATACCCGGGGGGCCCTACACCGGGGAGCTGTTTTTT. It codes for CASSQIPGGPYTGELFF.

This clone was counted a single time. This chain uses TRBV20-1 with TRBJ1-1, with D unresolved. Per germline, CDR1 DFQATT and CDR2 SNEGSKA (reference sequence). Trimming stripped 6 bases from V and 3 bases from J, with 8 bases between. CDR3 length: 11 residues. CDR3 in DNA: TGCAGTGCGGAGAAGGACACTGAAGCTTTCTTT. Translated: CSAEKDTEAFF.

J is TRBJ2-6 and V is TRBV27; weak D call: TRBD1 (6 bases). This CDR3 spans 22 amino acids. CDR1 MNHEY and CDR2 SMNVEV come from the germline V gene (reference sequence). Trimming took 5 bases from V and 0 from J, leaving 29 bases between them. The CDR3 spells CASSTPYGTFHNGGSGANVLTF. The CDR3 region has the DNA TGTGCCAGCAGTACCCCCTATGGGACATTTCATAATGGGGGCTCTGGGGCCAACGTCCTGACTTTC.

CDR3 DNA: TGTGCCAGTAGCCCGATGGGGGCAGGGAACACTGAAGCTTTCTTT. Translated: CASSPMGAGNTEAFF. J is TRBJ1-1 and V is TRBV19; tentative D call: TRBD1 (6 bases). The V gene lost 6 bases and the J gene lost 1 base, with 15 bases spanning the gap. From germline, CDR1 is LNHDA and CDR2 SQIVND (reference sequence). The CDR3 spans 15 residues.

The chain recombines TRBV13 with TRBJ2-3, with D tentatively TRBD1 (6 bases). With 2 bases removed from V and 0 bases from J, the gap between germline ends came to 9 bases. This CDR3 is 15 amino acids long. The germline gives CDR1 PRHDT, CDR2 FYEKMQ (reference sequence). CDR3 protein: CASSLIQGSTDTQYF. CDR3 coding DNA: TGTGCCAGCAGCTTAATCCAGGGGAGCACAGATACGCAGTATTTT.

The chain is built from TRBV4-3 and TRBJ1-1; no definite D call. CDR1 and CDR2 (germline): LGHNA, YSLEER. The CDR3 runs to 15 residues. Trimming removed 1 base from V and 4 bases from J, with 13 bases in between. CDR3 loop: CASSQVGAGATEAFF. For the CDR3, the DNA is TGCGCCAGCAGCCAAGTAGGAGCAGGAGCCACTGAAGCTTTCTTT.